The 18 T cell receptor beta chains reported below all come from one sample, sequenced in a study of T cells in Graves' hyperthyroidism and ophthalmopathy. RNA transcripts served as the template for amplifying TCR beta CDR3 regions. First-round RT-PCR targeting the TCR CDR3 was performed with the HTBI primer set. TCRdb redid the calling of the multiplex PCR reads with MiXCR, one entry per CDR3 protein. The table lists some 510,000 distinct CDR3 sequences, about a fifth of them singletons. The specimen sequenced was blood. Every receptor here comes from a man between 18 and 35 years old with Graves' hyperthyroidism.

The sample holds a few counts of this clonotype. This chain uses TRBV12-3 or TRBV12-4 with TRBJ2-1, with TRBD2 matching 16 bases. Trimming removed 5 bases from V and 8 bases from J; junction bases left unmatched: 6. The CDR3 has 16 amino acids. Written as DNA, the CDR3 is TGTGCCAGCAGTCTGGGACTAGCGGGGGGGCCTCATGAGCAGTTCTTC. Translation gives CASSLGLAGGPHEQFF.

This clonotype has just a few counts. The CDR3 is CASSFRAERRTDTQYF. CDR3 nucleotide sequence: TGTGCCAGCAGCTTCCGGGCGGAGCGGAGAACAGATACGCAGTATTTT. The chain combines TRBV13 with TRBJ2-3, with TRBD2 as a possible D gene (5 bases). V dropped 3 bases and J dropped 3 bases, with 16 bases sitting between them. This CDR3 region has 16 residues. Germline V gene sequence: CDR1 PRHDT, CDR2 FYEKMQ (reference sequence).

This clonotype has ten or more counts. The rearrangement links TRBV20-1 to TRBJ2-5, with a weak D call TRBD2 (5 bases). CDR1 and CDR2 from the germline V gene are DFQATT and SNEGSKA (reference sequence). CDR3 length: 14 residues. V was clipped by 2 bases and J by 4 bases, with 14 bases between them. CDR3 nucleotides: TGCAGTGCTAGACCTGCTTCCCGGGGAGAGACCCAGTACTTC. It encodes CSARPASRGETQYF.

This clonotype occurred many times. The CDR3 nucleotides read TGTGCCAGCAGTTCCATGGACAACTCCTACGAGCAGTACTTC. Amino acids: CASSSMDNSYEQYF. V usage is TRBV28 and J usage is TRBJ2-7; TRBD1 might be the D (5 bases). The CDR3 extends over 14 amino acids. V dropped 4 bases and J dropped 0 bases, with 10 bases sitting between them. The V gene's germline CDR1 is MDHEN and CDR2 SYDVKM.

This clonotype was seen at least ten times. A read error may produce the germline difference seen at one junction end. J is TRBJ2-5 and V is TRBV28; D is unresolved. CDR3 size: 12 residues. The germline V gene encodes CDR1 MDHEN and CDR2 SYDVKM. CDR3 sequence reads: CASSLYQETQYF. The CDR3, as DNA: TGTGCCAGCAGCTTATATCAAGAGACCCAGTACTTC.

This clonotype has a count of ten or more. The junction shows a germline mismatch at one end, possibly a read error. The CDR3 coding sequence is TGTGCCAGCAGTTACGGGGGGGGGCGCGACTATGACTACACCTTC. Its protein is CASSYGGGRDYDYTF. This sequence joins TRBV6-5 and TRBJ1-2; D might be TRBD1 (6 bases). Per the germline V gene, CDR1 is MNHEY and CDR2 is SVGAGI. This CDR3 contains 15 residues.

There are a few counts of this clonotype. The chain employs TRBV15 and TRBJ1-1, with a tentative D call TRBD1 (5 bases). V dropped 4 bases and J dropped 6 bases, with 18 bases sitting between them. CDR1 is LNHNV, CDR2 YYDKDF, per germline (reference sequence). This CDR3 region has 15 residues. CDR3 nucleotides: TGTGCCACCAGCAAAATTCCCGGGACGCGGTCTGAAGCTTTCTTT. This translates into CATSKIPGTRSEAFF.

This clonotype was detected a few times. This sequence joins TRBV27 and TRBJ2-7; TRBD2 matches 7 bases. CDR1 is MNHEY, CDR2 SMNVEV, per germline (reference sequence). V lost 1 base and J lost 5; bases outside the gene matches: 8. The CDR3 extends over 15 amino acids. CDR3 in amino acids: CASSLWVGGPHEQYF. The CDR3 DNA reads as TGTGCCAGCAGTTTATGGGTGGGAGGGCCCCACGAGCAGTACTTC.

The table lists this clonotype with many counts. This chain joins TRBV5-4 and TRBJ2-7; 10 positions agree with TRBD2. Germline CDR1 SGHNT, CDR2 YYREEE (reference sequence). V was pared by 0 bases and J by 5 bases, with 5 bases of the junction left unmatched. CDR3 length: 15 residues. CDR3 DNA: TGTGCCAGCAGCTTGGGTCGCCTAGCGGGGGACGAGCAGTACTTC. Amino acid sequence: CASSLGRLAGDEQYF.

This clonotype was seen once. The chain couples TRBV6-1 to TRBJ1-2, with TRBD1 as a possible D gene (5 bases). V gave up 7 bases and J gave up 11 bases, with 14 bases separating them. Germline CDR1 and CDR2: MNHNS and SASEGT. The CDR3 length is 11 residues. CDR3 amino acids: CASIPGWGYTF. CDR3 DNA sequence: TGTGCCAGCATCCCAGGGTGGGGTTACACCTTC.

This clonotype appeared many times. The chain couples TRBV10-3 to TRBJ1-1; 8 bases map to TRBD1. Germline trimming cut 4 bases from V and 1 base from J; bases unmatched to any gene: 5. Germline V gene data show CDR1 as ENHRY and CDR2 as SYGVKD. This CDR3 spans 15 amino acids. The chain's CDR3 is CAISVAGGRNTEAFF. Written as DNA, the CDR3 is TGTGCCATCAGTGTGGCAGGGGGCAGGAACACTGAAGCTTTCTTT.

Points on this clonotype: A read error is possible here, since a much larger clone lies one base away. This sequence joins TRBV5-8 and TRBJ1-5; maybe TRBD1 (5 bases). The CDR3 contains 15 residues. Germline V CDR1 and CDR2: SGHTS, YDEGEE. CDR3 coding DNA: TGTGCCAGCAGTACGCAGGGATATAGCAATCAGCGCCAGCATTTT. It codes for CASSTQGYSNQRQHF.

At least ten counts were recorded for this clonotype. The chain carries TRBV7-2 and TRBJ2-7, with TRBD1 matching 7 bases. CDR1 and CDR2 from the germline V gene are SGHTA and FQGNSA. Unmatched junction bases numbered 5, after V lost 5 bases and J lost 1 base. The CDR3 is 14 residues long. The CDR3 region is CASSRQGISYEQYF. CDR3 in DNA: TGTGCCAGCAGCCGACAGGGTATTTCCTACGAGCAGTACTTC.

This clonotype was recorded many times. V gene TRBV3-1 combines with J gene TRBJ1-2; weak D call: TRBD1 (6 bases). The CDR3 length is 15 residues. Germline V gives CDR1 LGHDT, CDR2 YNNKEL (reference sequence). V lost 3 bases and J lost 1, with 12 bases in between. This CDR3 is CASSHTGGGNYGYTF. The CDR3 DNA is TGTGCCAGCAGCCACACAGGAGGGGGTAACTATGGCTACACCTTC.

This clonotype was counted many times. One end of the junction varies from germline; a read error may be responsible. This chain links TRBV12-3 or TRBV12-4 with TRBJ2-7; D may correspond to TRBD1 or TRBD2 (6 bases each). CDR3 length equals 15 residues. The CDR3 DNA is TGCGCCAGCAGCTTGGGGGCGGGACGATCCTACGAGCAGTACTTC. It specifies CASSLGAGRSYEQYF.

This clonotype was seen repeatedly, ten times or more. One end of the junction does not line up with germline, which may come from a read error. The chain has TRBV27 and TRBJ2-4; D ambiguous. The CDR3 runs 13 residues. Germline-derived CDR1 and CDR2 are MNHEY and SMNVEV (reference sequence). CDR3 in DNA: TGTGCCAGCAGTTTATATACCAAAAACATTAAGTACTTC. This encodes CASSLYTKNIKYF.

This clonotype occurred many times. The J gene is TRBJ1-2, the V gene TRBV25-1; the D is unclear. The germline gives CDR1 MGHDK, CDR2 SYGVNS. Trimming removed 1 base from V and 10 bases from J, with 19 bases in between. The CDR3 extends over 15 amino acids. CDR3 bases: TGTGCCAGCAGTGAATCCATGGGGTTCTCAGAGGTCTACACCTTC. Its translation is CASSESMGFSEVYTF.

The sample holds many counts of this clonotype. This rearrangement joins TRBV12-3 or TRBV12-4 to TRBJ1-2; 7 nucleotides agree with TRBD1. The CDR3 is 18 amino acids. Losses at the gene ends were 3 bases for V and 0 bases for J; bases not matched to a gene: 13. The CDR3 sequence: CASSFRATGLGANYGYTF. CDR3 sequence (DNA): TGTGCCAGCAGTTTTAGGGCGACAGGGCTAGGAGCTAACTATGGCTACACCTTC.